This T cell receptor beta chain was observed in a study of beta chain features in type 1 diabetes. This clone was seen a few times. The whole isolated RNA underwent reverse transcription, so sequencing captured expressed TCRB transcripts. Sequencing used immunoSEQ multiplex PCR; TCRdb keeps in-frame clones, though not all of them. The sample holds 350,000 to 450,000 clones; approximately 13% are singletons and the top ten take about 0.04%. The CDR3 extends over 13 amino acids. The V gene's germline CDR1 is GTSNPN and CDR2 SVGIG (reference sequence). V was clipped by 3 bases and J by 6 bases; unmatched bases: 7.

V and J are TRBV30 and TRBJ1-1; TRBD1 matches at 7 bases. This clonotype originated in a man in his thirties or forties in good health. The sequenced sample consisted of naive CD4+ T cells from blood. CDR3 amino acids: CAWSDRDFAEAFF. The CDR3 DNA is TGTGCCTGGAGCGACAGGGATTTCGCTGAAGCTTTCTTT.